Presented here are 20 T cell receptor beta chains from one specimen sequenced in a study of metastatic and nonmetastatic thyroid tumors. TCRdb reanalyzed the PCR reads with MiXCR. The sample lists under 30,000 clones; less than 25% were seen once. Not a single patient had been given any form of treatment at any point before undergoing thyroid surgery. Sequencing was performed on blood. The receptors here all came from a female donor with papillary thyroid cancer or a benign thyroid nodule (not recorded which). Some clones in this sample may be carry-over from other donors' samples.

The CDR3 reads CASSAGTSGREQYF. CDR3 sequence (DNA): TGCGCCAGCAGCGCAGGGACTAGCGGGAGGGAGCAGTACTTC. The gene calls are TRBV5-1 and TRBJ2-7, with 15 bases fitting TRBD2. Trimming removed 4 bases from V and 7 bases from J; junction bases left unmatched: 3. The CDR3 totals 14 residues. Germline loops: CDR1 SGHRS, CDR2 YFSETQ.

By sample share, this clone is medium-sized (0.01 to 0.1%). In the same sample, other DNA sequences code for this CDR3. The CDR3 coding sequence is TGTGCCAGCAGAGTGTTCCCGGGACAGGGCGTGGAGAGCACAGATACGCAGTATTTT. Its protein is CASRVFPGQGVESTDTQYF. The chain employs TRBV28 and TRBJ2-3; 9 bases fit TRBD1. The CDR3 sequence is 19 residues long. V gave up 6 bases and J gave up 0 bases; unmatched junction bases: 16. The germline gives CDR1 MDHEN, CDR2 SYDVKM.

This clone is termed medium-sized. The chain recombines TRBV6-1 with TRBJ2-5; TRBD1 matches at 9 bases. V gave up 3 bases and J gave up 5 bases; unmatched junction bases: 7. The CDR3 runs 15 residues. Germline CDR1 MNHNS, CDR2 SASEGT. CDR3 residues: CASSEGQGKKETQYF. The CDR3 coding sequence is TGTGCCAGCAGTGAGGGACAGGGAAAGAAGGAGACCCAGTACTTC.

The table lists this clone with a few counts. The chain recombines TRBV20-1 with TRBJ1-1; 7 nucleotides line up with TRBD1. V trimming: 0 bases; J trimming: 0 bases; junction bases outside the gene matches: 4. CDR1 and CDR2 (germline): DFQATT, SNEGSKA (reference sequence). There are 15 residues in the CDR3. CDR3: CSAREPGTVNTEAFF. The CDR3 nucleotides are TGCAGTGCTAGAGAACCCGGGACAGTGAACACTGAAGCTTTCTTT.

In regard to this clone: One end of the junction varies from germline; a read error may be responsible. This chain links TRBV7-7 with TRBJ2-7; D is undetermined. Germline V gene lookup returns CDR1 SSHAT and CDR2 FNYEAQ (reference sequence). The CDR3 length is 15 residues. CDR3 sequence (DNA): TGTGCTAGCAGCTTAGCCGCGGACGGAACCTACGAGCAGTACTTC. This codes for CASSLAADGTYEQYF.

Many counts were recorded for this clone. The rearrangement uses TRBV6-1 and TRBJ1-5, with TRBD1 as a possible D gene (5 bases). This CDR3 is 14 amino acids long. V was cut by 4 bases and J by 7 bases, with 14 bases left in between. Looked up from germline, CDR1 is MNHNS and CDR2 is SASEGT. The CDR3 protein is CASSVSGVGQPQHF. CDR3 bases: TGTGCCAGCAGTGTATCGGGGGTGGGCCAGCCCCAGCATTTT.

This clone was seen ten or more times. V and J are TRBV2 and TRBJ2-1, with a weak D call TRBD2 (6 bases). Germline V gene data show CDR1 as SNHLY and CDR2 as FYNNEI. The length of the CDR3 is 16 residues. The V and J ends lost 3 bases and 9 bases respectively, with 21 bases between them. The CDR3 bases are TGTGCCAGCAGTGATCCCGGGACTCCAAGCGGGCCTGAGCAGTTCTTC. Translation: CASSDPGTPSGPEQFF.

As for this clone: A junction end diverges from the germline sequence, so it may reflect a read error. The same CDR3 is also encoded by other DNA sequences in this sample. The V call is TRBV13, the J call TRBJ2-2; a possible D gene is TRBD1 (6 bases). CDR1 is PRHDT and CDR2 is FYEKMQ in the germline V gene (reference sequence). The CDR3 runs to 19 residues. Here the CDR3 reads CASSARRPGATIGTGELFF. In DNA form, the CDR3 reads TGTGCCAGCAGCGCTCGCAGACCAGGGGCCACTATTGGCACCGGTGAGCTGTTTTTT.

The table lists this clone with a few counts. This chain joins TRBV6-2 or TRBV6-3 and TRBJ2-7, with 9 bases identical to TRBD1. This CDR3 region has 14 residues. Per the germline V gene, CDR1 is MNHEY and CDR2 is SVGEGT. V was pared by 0 bases and J by 6 bases, with 3 bases of the junction left unmatched. Here the CDR3 reads CASSYSGTGTEQYF. As DNA, the CDR3 is TGTGCCAGCAGTTACTCCGGGACAGGGACCGAGCAGTACTTC.

This clone came up a few times. The V gene is TRBV2, the J gene TRBJ2-1, with D perhaps matching TRBD2 (5 bases). This CDR3 has 12 amino acids. The V and J ends lost 6 bases and 6 bases respectively, with 9 bases between them. The germline CDR1 and CDR2 sequences are SNHLY and FYNNEI. The CDR3 coding sequence is TGTGCCAGCAGCCCGGCGGGCAATGAGCAGTTCTTC. Translating it yields CASSPAGNEQFF.

With regard to this clone: The junction does not match germline at one end; this may be a read error. The rearrangement joins TRBV7-7 to TRBJ2-5, with 9 nucleotides matching TRBD2. The CDR3 has 15 residues. Germline loops: CDR1 SSHAT, CDR2 FNYEAQ (reference sequence). DNA of the CDR3: TGTGCTAGCAGCTTACTCGGGAGCGGGGGGGAGACCCAGTACTTC. This codes for CASSLLGSGGETQYF.

This clone appeared a few times. The gene calls are TRBV3-1 and TRBJ1-1; no clear D. The V end lost 4 bases, the J end lost 1 base, and 4 bases lay between the germline ends. CDR1 and CDR2 (germline): LGHDT, YNNKEL (reference sequence). The CDR3 totals 12 residues. This CDR3 reads CASSRTNTEAFF. The CDR3 DNA reads TGTGCCAGCAGCCGAACGAACACTGAAGCTTTCTTT.

This clone was detected many times. CDR3 coding DNA: TGTGCCAGCAGCTCCCCGGGGACAGGGCTTTGGCATGGCTACACCTTC. Its protein is CASSSPGTGLWHGYTF. V and J are TRBV11-2 and TRBJ1-2, with 9 bases fitting TRBD1. CDR1 is SGHAT and CDR2 is FQNNGV in the germline V gene. The V gene end was trimmed by 4 bases and the J gene end by 6 bases; junction bases not matched to a gene: 12. CDR3 size: 16 residues.

This clone has a handful of counts. The sample holds other DNA sequences that translate to the same CDR3. The rearrangement joins TRBV28 to TRBJ1-6, with D hard to call. This CDR3 spans 12 amino acids. Germline CDR1 and CDR2: MDHEN and SYDVKM. V shed 6 bases and J shed 14 bases, with 14 bases lying between them. The CDR3 DNA reads TGTGCCAGCAGCCTGGGTAGAAAGTCCCTCCACTTT. This translates into CASSLGRKSLHF.

This clone was seen ten or more times. The J gene is TRBJ2-7, the V gene TRBV20-1; D tentatively fits TRBD1 or TRBD2 (5 bases each). Germline V gene data show CDR1 as DFQATT and CDR2 as SNEGSKA (reference sequence). V shed 2 bases and J shed 2 bases, with 13 bases lying between them. The CDR3 runs 14 residues. CDR3 DNA sequence: TGCAGTGCTAGAAGGGACCGAGCTCCCTACGAGCAGTACTTC. Its translation is CSARRDRAPYEQYF.

This clone was seen at least ten times. The chain combines TRBV9 with TRBJ1-2; weak D call: TRBD1 (6 bases). The V gene's germline CDR1 is SGDLS and CDR2 YYNGEE. This CDR3 is 15 amino acids long. V lost 4 bases and J lost 2, with 15 bases in between. CDR3 loop: CASSPLATGNYGYTF. The DNA for the CDR3 is TGTGCCAGCAGCCCCCTCGCCACAGGGAACTATGGCTACACCTTC.

This clone is categorized as medium-sized. The chain couples TRBV6-1 to TRBJ2-7; 8 bases agree with TRBD1. In germline, CDR1 is MNHNS, CDR2 SASEGT. V shed 5 bases, J shed 3 bases, and the junction held 9 bases outside the gene matches. This CDR3 region has 15 residues. CDR3: CASSTPGTGGYEQYF. Here the CDR3 DNA reads TGTGCCAGCAGTACCCCCGGGACAGGAGGCTACGAGCAGTACTTC.

This clone was counted only a few times. This chain uses TRBV12-3 or TRBV12-4 with TRBJ1-4; D unresolved. The CDR3 covers 13 residues. Deletions cut 6 bases from V and 11 bases from J, with 16 bases between. CDR3 residues: CASSLTSFVKLFF. CDR3 bases: TGTGCCAGCAGCTTGACGTCGTTCGTGAAACTGTTTTTT.

This clone has just one count. J is TRBJ2-7 and V is TRBV11-2; no clear D. The CDR3 sequence is 12 residues long. Germline V CDR1 and CDR2: SGHAT, FQNNGV. Deletions cut 2 bases from V and 3 bases from J, with 5 bases between. The CDR3 loop reads CASSLMSYEQYF. The CDR3 DNA is TGTGCCAGCAGCTTAATGAGCTACGAGCAGTACTTC.

This clone was recorded at least ten times. This chain uses TRBV24-1 with TRBJ2-7, with D maybe TRBD2 (5 bases). Germline V gives CDR1 KGHDR, CDR2 SFDVKD. Trimming stripped 0 bases from V and 5 bases from J, with 7 bases between. This CDR3 spans 13 amino acids. The CDR3 region is CATSDLMEDEQYF. The DNA for the CDR3 is TGTGCCACCAGTGATTTGATGGAGGACGAGCAGTACTTC.